This record concerns one T cell receptor beta chain sequence. This specimen comes from a study of blood T cell repertoires in COVID-19. Study background: T cells, B-cell-depleted T cells, or PBMCs supplied cDNA or gDNA.

This CDR3 spans 13 amino acids. Deletions cut 6 bases from V and 4 bases from J, with 12 bases between. Per the germline V gene, CDR1 is MNHEY and CDR2 is SVGAGI. Methods used by the authors: From reference gene primer amplification, estimates of nucleated cell counts were derived. Clones were read by immunoSEQ multiplex PCR, and TCRdb kept only the in-frame ones, dropping some. The V and J calls and clone size were taken over from that table, and D and trimming were inferred from the DNA. The sample includes approximately 100,000 clones, 80% to 90% of them seen just once. The source is a woman in her fifties or sixties with acute or convalescent COVID-19. What was sequenced was peripheral blood. V usage is TRBV6-5 and J usage is TRBJ1-2; D is perhaps TRBD1 (6 bases). The CDR3 coding sequence is TGTGCCAGCAGGGAGACAGGAGCCTATGGCTACACCTTC. Protein: CASRETGAYGYTF.